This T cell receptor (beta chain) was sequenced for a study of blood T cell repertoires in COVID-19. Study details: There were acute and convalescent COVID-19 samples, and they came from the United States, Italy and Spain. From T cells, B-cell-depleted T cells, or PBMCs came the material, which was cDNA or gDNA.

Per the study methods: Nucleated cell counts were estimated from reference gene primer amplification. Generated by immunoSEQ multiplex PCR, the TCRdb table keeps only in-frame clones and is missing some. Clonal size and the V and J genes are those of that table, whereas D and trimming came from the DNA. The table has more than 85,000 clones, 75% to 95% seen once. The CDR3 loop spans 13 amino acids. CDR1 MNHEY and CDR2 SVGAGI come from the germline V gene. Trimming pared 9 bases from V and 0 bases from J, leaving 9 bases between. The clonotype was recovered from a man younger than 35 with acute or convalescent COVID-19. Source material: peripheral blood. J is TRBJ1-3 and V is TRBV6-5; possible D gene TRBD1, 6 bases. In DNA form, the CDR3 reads TGTGCCAGTGCAGGGGTCTCTGGAAACACCATATATTTT. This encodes CASAGVSGNTIYF.